The clone carrying this T cell receptor (beta chain) has only a few counts. Libraries of TCR beta came from iRepertoire HTBI primers plus Arm-PCR of CDR3 regions. TCRdb used MiXCR to reprocess the multiplex PCR reads, holding one entry per CDR3 protein. The profile covers 620,000 or so distinct CDR3 sequences, with around 17% appearing a single time and approximately 18% taken by the ten largest. Documented time point: newly diagnosed GD, antithyroid drugs for less than 3 months. With RNA extracted from PBMCs as input, the TCR library was made. Deletions cut 2 bases from V and 2 bases from J, with 10 bases between. The CDR3 loop spans 15 amino acids. The source of the sample is a study of regulatory T cells in long-lasting Graves disease. These data also featured in a second study, about T cells in Graves' hyperthyroidism and ophthalmopathy.

The receptor was derived from a woman in her 30s with Graves disease. Sequenced here: peripheral blood mononuclear cells (PBMCs), sampled at new diagnosis, from a patient treated with antithyroid drugs. The rearrangement joins TRBV12-3 or TRBV12-4 to TRBJ1-5; no clear D. The CDR3 region is CASSLPEGGNQPQHF. The CDR3 DNA follows: TGTGCCAGCAGTTTACCAGAAGGTGGCAATCAGCCCCAGCATTTT.